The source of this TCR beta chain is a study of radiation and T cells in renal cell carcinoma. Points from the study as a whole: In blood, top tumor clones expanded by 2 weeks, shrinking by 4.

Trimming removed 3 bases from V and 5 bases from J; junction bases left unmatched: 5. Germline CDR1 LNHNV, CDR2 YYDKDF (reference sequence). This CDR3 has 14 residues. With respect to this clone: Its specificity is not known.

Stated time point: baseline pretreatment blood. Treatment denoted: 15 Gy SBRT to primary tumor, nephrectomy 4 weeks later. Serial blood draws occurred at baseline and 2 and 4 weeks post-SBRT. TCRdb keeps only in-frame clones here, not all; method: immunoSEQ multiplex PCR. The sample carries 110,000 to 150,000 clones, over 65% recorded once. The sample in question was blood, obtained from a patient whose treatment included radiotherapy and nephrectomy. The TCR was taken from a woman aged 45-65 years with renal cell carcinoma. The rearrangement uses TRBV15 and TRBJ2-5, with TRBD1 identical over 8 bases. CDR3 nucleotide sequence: TGTGCCACCAGCAGCGAGGACAGGGCGGAGACCCAGTACTTC. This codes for CATSSEDRAETQYF.